The source of this T cell receptor (beta chain) is a study of cytotoxic CD8 clonotypes in ibrutinib-treated CLL. Looking at the study overall: Partial response was seen in approximately 24 patients and complete response in 2; after median 68 months, about 14 stayed remitted, some 12 progressed. Response material was collected after a median 12 months of treatment, range 6 to 36. Study outcomes and limitations: Sampling of sustained-remission and progressing patients occurred at differing times.

Trimming removed 2 bases from V and 6 bases from J, with 10 bases in between. The CDR3 extends over 12 amino acids. Germline V gene data show CDR1 as GTSNPN and CDR2 as SVGIG (reference sequence). Worth noting for this clone: The antigen is not known.

Assay: immunoSEQ multiplex PCR; the TCRdb copy retains only in-frame clones and omits some. The sample consists of some 200,000 clones, around 70% of them appearing once. The V gene is TRBV30, the J gene TRBJ1-2, with D perhaps matching TRBD1 (6 bases). The receptor was isolated from a human donor with chronic lymphocytic leukemia. The sample here was PBMCs, taken after 12 months of ibrutinib treatment. The CDR3 bases are TGTGCCTGGAGTCTCTACAGGGATGGCTACACCTTC. Translation gives CAWSLYRDGYTF.